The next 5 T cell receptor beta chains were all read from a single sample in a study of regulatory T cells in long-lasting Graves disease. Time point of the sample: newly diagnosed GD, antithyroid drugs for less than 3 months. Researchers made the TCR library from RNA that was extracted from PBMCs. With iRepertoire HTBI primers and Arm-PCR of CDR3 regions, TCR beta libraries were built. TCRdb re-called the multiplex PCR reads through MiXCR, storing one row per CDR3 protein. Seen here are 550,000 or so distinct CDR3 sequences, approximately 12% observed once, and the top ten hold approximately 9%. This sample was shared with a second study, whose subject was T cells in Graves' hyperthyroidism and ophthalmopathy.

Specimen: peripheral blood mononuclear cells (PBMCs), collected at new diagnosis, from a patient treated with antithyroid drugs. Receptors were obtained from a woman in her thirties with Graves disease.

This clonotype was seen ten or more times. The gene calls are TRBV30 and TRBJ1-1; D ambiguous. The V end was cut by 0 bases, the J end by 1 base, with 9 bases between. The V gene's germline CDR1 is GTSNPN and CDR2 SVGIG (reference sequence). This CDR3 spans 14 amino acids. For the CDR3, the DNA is TGTGCCTGGAGTGTACTCGGGCGGAACACTGAAGCTTTCTTT. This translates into CAWSVLGRNTEAFF.

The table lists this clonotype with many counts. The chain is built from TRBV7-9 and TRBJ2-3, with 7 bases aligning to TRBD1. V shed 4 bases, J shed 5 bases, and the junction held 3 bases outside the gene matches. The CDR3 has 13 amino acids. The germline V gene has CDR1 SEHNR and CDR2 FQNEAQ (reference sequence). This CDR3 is CASSSNRGDTQYF. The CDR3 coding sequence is TGTGCCAGCAGCTCTAACAGGGGAGATACGCAGTATTTT.

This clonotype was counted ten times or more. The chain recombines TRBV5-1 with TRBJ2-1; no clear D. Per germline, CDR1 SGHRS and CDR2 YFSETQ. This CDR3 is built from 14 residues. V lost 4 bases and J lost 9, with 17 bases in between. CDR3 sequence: CASSLGSPLSEQFF. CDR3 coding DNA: TGCGCCAGCAGCCTAGGTTCACCCCTCAGTGAGCAGTTCTTC.

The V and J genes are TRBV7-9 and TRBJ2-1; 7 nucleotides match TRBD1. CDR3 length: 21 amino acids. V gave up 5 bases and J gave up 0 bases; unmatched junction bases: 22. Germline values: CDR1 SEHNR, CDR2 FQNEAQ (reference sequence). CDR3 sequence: CASSTRQGTPESIGSYNEQFF. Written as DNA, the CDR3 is TGTGCCAGCAGCACACGACAGGGAACCCCTGAAAGTATAGGCTCCTACAATGAGCAGTTCTTC.

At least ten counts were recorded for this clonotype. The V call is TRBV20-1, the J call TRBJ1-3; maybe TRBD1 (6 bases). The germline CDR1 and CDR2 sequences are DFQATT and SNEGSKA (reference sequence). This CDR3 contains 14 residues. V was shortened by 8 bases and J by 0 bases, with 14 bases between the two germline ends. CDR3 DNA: TGCAGTACTACAGGGTTGCCCTCTGGAAACACCATATATTTT. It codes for CSTTGLPSGNTIYF.